This T cell receptor (beta chain) derives from a study of post-analysis software for immune sequencing data. Study as a whole: As for disease course, relapsing-remitting, secondary progressive and progressive-relapsing multiple sclerosis were all included.

In the case of this clonotype: The antigen is not known.

CDR3 size: 13 residues. V lost 6 bases, J lost 7 bases, and 15 bases lay in between. Libraries were made from TCR beta cDNA, and they carried unique molecular identifiers. The source material, roughly 0.9 to 11 million T cells, gave rise to about 460,000 cDNA molecules. TCRdb called the PCR reads again in MiXCR, with one record for every CDR3 protein. The sample lists 500,000 to 600,000 distinct CDR3 sequences, roughly 45% occurring once. Findings of the study overall: Same-batch preparations were strongly co-clustered by F measure. Comparison of patients with controls showed roughly five TRBV segments more frequent in patients, TRBV5-6, TRBV5-1 and TRBV20-1 among them. Among multiple sclerosis patients, normalized Chao1 diversity was significantly below that of controls.

J is TRBJ1-2 and V is TRBV12-3 or TRBV12-4, with D unresolved. The sample comprised blood. The sequence derives from a girl aged 5-17 years with multiple sclerosis. DNA for the CDR3: TGTGCCAGCAGCCCTTTGGCAGGTCCTGGCTACACCTTC. This codes for CASSPLAGPGYTF.